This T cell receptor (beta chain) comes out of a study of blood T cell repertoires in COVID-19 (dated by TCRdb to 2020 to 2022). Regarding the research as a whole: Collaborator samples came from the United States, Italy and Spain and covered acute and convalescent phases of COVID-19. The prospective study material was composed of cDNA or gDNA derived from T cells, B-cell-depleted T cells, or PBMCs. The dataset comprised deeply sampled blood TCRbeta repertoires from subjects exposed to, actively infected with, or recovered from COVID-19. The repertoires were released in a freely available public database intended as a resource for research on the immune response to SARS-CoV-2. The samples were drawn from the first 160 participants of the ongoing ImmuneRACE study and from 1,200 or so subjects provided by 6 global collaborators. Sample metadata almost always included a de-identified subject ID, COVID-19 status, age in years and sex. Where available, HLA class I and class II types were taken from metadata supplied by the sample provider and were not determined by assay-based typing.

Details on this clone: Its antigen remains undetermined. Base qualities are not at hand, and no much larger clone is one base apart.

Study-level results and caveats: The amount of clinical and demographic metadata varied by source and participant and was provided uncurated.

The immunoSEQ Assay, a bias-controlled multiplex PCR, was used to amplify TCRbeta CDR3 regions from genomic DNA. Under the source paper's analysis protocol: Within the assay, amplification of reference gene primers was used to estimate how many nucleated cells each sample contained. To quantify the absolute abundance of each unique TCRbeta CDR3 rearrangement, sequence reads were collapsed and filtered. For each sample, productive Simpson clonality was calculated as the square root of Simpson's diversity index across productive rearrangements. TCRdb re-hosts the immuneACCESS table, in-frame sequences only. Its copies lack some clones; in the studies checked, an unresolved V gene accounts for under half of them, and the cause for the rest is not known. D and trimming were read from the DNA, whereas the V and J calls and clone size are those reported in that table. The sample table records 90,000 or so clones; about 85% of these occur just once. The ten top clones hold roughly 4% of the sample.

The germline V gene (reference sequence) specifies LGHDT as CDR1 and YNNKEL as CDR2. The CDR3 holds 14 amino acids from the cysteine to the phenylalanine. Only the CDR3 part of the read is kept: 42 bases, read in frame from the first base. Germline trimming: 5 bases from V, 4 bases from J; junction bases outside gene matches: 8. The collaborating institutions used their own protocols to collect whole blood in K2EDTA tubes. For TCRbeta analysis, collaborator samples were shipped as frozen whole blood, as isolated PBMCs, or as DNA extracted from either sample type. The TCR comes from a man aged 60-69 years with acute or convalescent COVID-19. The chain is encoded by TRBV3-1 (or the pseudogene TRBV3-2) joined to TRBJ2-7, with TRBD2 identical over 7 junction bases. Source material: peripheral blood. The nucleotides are TGTGCCAGCAGCGCGGGAGACTTGAGGTACGAGCAGTACTTC. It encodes CASSAGDLRYEQYF.